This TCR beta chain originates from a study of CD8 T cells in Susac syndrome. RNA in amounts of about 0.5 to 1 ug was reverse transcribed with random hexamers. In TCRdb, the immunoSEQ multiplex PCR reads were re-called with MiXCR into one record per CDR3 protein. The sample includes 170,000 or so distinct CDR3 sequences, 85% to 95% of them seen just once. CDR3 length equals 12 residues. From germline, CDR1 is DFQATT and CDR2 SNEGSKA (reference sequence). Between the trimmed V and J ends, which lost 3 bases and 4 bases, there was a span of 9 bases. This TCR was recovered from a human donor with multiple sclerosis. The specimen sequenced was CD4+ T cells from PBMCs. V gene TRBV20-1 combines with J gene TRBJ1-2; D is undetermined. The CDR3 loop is CSASGGSYGYTF. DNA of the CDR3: TGCAGTGCTAGCGGAGGGTCCTATGGCTACACCTTC.